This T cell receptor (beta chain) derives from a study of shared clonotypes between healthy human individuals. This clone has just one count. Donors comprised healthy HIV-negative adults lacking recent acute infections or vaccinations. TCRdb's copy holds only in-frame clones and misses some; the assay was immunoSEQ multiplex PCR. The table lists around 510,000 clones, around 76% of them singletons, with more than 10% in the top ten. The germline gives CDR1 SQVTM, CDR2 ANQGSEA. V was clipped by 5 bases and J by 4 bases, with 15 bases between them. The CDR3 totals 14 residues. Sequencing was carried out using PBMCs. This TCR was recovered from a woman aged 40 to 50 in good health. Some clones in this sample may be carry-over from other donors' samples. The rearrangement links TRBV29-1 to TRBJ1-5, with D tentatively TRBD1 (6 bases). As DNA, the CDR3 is TGCAGCGTTTCACCGGACAGCTCAAATCAGCCCCAGCATTTT. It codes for CSVSPDSSNQPQHF.